This T cell receptor beta chain originates from a study of blood T cell repertoires in COVID-19. The repertoire was sequenced with immunoSEQ multiplex PCR; TCRdb's copy has only in-frame clones and lacks some. The repertoire holds some 98,000 clones, with about four fifths as singletons. J lost 5 bases, V lost 6 bases, and 7 bases had no gene match. The CDR3 contains 14 residues. CDR1 SEHNR and CDR2 FQNEAQ come from the germline V gene (reference sequence). The chain is built from TRBV7-9 and TRBJ2-5; 9 bases align to TRBD1. The sequenced sample consisted of peripheral blood. The TCR was taken from a human donor in a cohort sampled during active COVID-19. DNA for the CDR3: TGTGCCAGCAGTCGCACAGGGGGCGCGGAGACCCAGTACTTC. The encoded protein is CASSRTGGAETQYF.